This TCR beta chain derives from a study of cytomegalovirus exposure and HLA in healthy donors. General study points: TCR beta V- and J-gene trimming was later associated with a missense DCLRE1C variant. Investigators reported 150 to 200 TCR beta chains as tied to cytomegalovirus. It has been reported that TCR beta sequences accurately predicted the HLA-A and HLA-B alleles of most subjects.

Amplification used 60 Vbeta primers and 13 Jbeta primers. Produced via immunoSEQ multiplex PCR; TCRdb's table is partial and in-frame only. The sample lists about 120,000 clones, approximately 78% occurring once. This clone has only one observation. Its target is not known. As for the donors, each was a healthy bone marrow donor. CDR1 is MNHNY and CDR2 is SVGAGI in the germline V gene (reference sequence). CDR3 length: 11 amino acids. Germline trimming cut 7 bases from V and 8 bases from J; bases unmatched to any gene: 4. This TCR derives from a man aged 35 to 55 in good health and CMV-seronegative. The chain uses TRBV6-6 and TRBJ1-1, with 7 bases that match TRBD1. Material: PBMCs. The CDR3 sequence: CASTRQGEAFF. As DNA, the CDR3 is TGTGCCAGCACGAGACAGGGCGAAGCTTTCTTT.